This T cell receptor beta chain is drawn from a study of vaccination effects on CD4 cells after COVID-19. In regard to this clone: The antigen is undetermined.

Clones were sequenced by immunoSEQ multiplex PCR, and TCRdb holds only the in-frame ones, with some missing. The sample has approximately 25,000 clones; approximately 72% are singletons. Before sequencing, viral peptide pools were used by the ViraFEST assay to expand antigen-specific CD4+ T cells. CD4+ T cell isolation took place after 10 days of culture. Absence of prior SARS-CoV-2 infection characterized the vaccine recipients, who showed negative nucleocapsid antibodies. V gave up 1 base and J gave up 6 bases, with 12 bases separating them. This CDR3 has 14 amino acids. CDR1 is LNHDA, CDR2 SQIVND, per germline (reference sequence).

This receptor was obtained from a human donor who received a COVID-19 vaccine. Source: CD4+ T cells from PBMCs cultured with SARS-CoV-2 spike peptides, taken before COVID-19 vaccination. V is TRBV19 and J is TRBJ1-2; D gene uncertain. The CDR3: CASSIVLQANGYTF. As DNA, the CDR3 is TGTGCCAGTAGTATAGTCCTCCAGGCCAATGGCTACACCTTC.